Presented here are 27 T cell receptor beta chains from one specimen sequenced in a study of OX40 agonist ivuxolimab in advanced cancers. Libraries were prepared by immunoSEQ multiplex PCR; TCRdb keeps only in-frame clonotypes and omits some of them. In the table there are around 23,000 clones, 77% of which are singletons. The material sequenced was CD4+ or CD8+ T cells sorted from blood, taken in a trial of the OX40 agonist ivuxolimab. The receptors come from an adult with an advanced solid tumor such as melanoma, head and neck, liver or kidney cancer.

This CDR3 reads CAWAAFSGNTIYF. The DNA of the CDR3 is TGTGCCTGGGCGGCCTTCTCTGGAAACACCATATATTTT. The gene calls are TRBV30 and TRBJ1-3; unclear D gene. Trimming took 5 bases from V and 0 from J, leaving 8 bases between them. Germline CDR1 is GTSNPN and CDR2 is SVGIG (reference sequence). This CDR3 is 13 amino acids long.

V and J are TRBV30 and TRBJ1-2, with D hard to call. Germline V lookup: CDR1 GTSNPN, CDR2 SVGIG (reference sequence). V shed 0 bases and J shed 7 bases, with 12 bases lying between them. This CDR3 has 13 residues. The CDR3 is CAWSVIWLSGYTF. The CDR3 DNA sequence: TGTGCCTGGAGTGTAATCTGGCTTTCTGGCTACACCTTC.

Regarding this clone: The junction shows a germline mismatch at one end, possibly a read error. Other DNA sequences in this specimen translate into the identical CDR3. The chain is built from TRBV10-2 and TRBJ1-5; D is unclear. Per the germline V gene, CDR1 is WSHSY and CDR2 is SAAADI. The CDR3 extends over 14 amino acids. The CDR3 bases are TGCGCCAGCAGGAATACAGAGAGCAATCAACCCCAGCATTTT. Amino acid sequence: CASRNTESNQPQHF.

This rearrangement joins TRBV7-3 to TRBJ2-2, with 9 bases identical to TRBD1. CDR3 length: 15 amino acids. The V gene's germline CDR1 is SGHTA and CDR2 FQGTGA. The V segment lost 5 bases and the J segment 6 bases; nucleotides outside the gene matches: 7. Written as DNA, the CDR3 is TGTGCCAGCAGCGGCACGGGACAGGGAGCCGGGGAGCTGTTTTTT. The encoded protein is CASSGTGQGAGELFF.

The rearrangement joins TRBV5-6 to TRBJ1-1; no clear D. This CDR3 is built from 14 residues. Germline CDR1 SGHDT, CDR2 YYEEEE. Trimming shortened V by 2 bases and J by 1 base, and 9 bases separated the two germline ends. The chain's CDR3 is CASSFPGENTEAFF. Here the CDR3 DNA reads TGTGCCAGCAGCTTCCCGGGAGAGAACACTGAAGCTTTCTTT. Using reference TRBV5-6 and TRBJ1-1 for the parts outside the CDR3, the full variable domain is DAGVTQSPTHLIKTRGQQVTLRCSPKSGHDTVSWYQQALGQGPQFIFQYYEEEERQRGNFPDRFSGHQFPNYSSELNVNALLLGDSALYLCASSFPGENTEAFFGQGTRLTVV.

V is TRBV7-2 and J is TRBJ2-1; TRBD2 matches 7 bases. CDR1 SGHTA and CDR2 FQGNSA come from the germline V gene. This CDR3 is 16 amino acids long. J gave up 0 bases and V 1 base, and 3 bases lay outside the gene matches. The CDR3 region is CASSLDGRSSYNEQFF. The CDR3 nucleotides read TGTGCCAGCAGCTTAGACGGGAGGAGCTCCTACAATGAGCAGTTCTTC.

This clone was seen more than once but under ten times. This sequence joins TRBV5-5 and TRBJ1-2, with 7 bases identical to TRBD1. J was trimmed by 0 bases and V by 3 bases; bases with no gene match: 2. The CDR3 runs to 14 residues. Germline V gene data show CDR1 as SGHKS and CDR2 as YYEKEE (reference sequence). The CDR3: CASSWGQTNYGYTF. The CDR3 DNA follows: TGTGCCAGCAGCTGGGGACAGACTAACTATGGCTACACCTTC.

This clone was seen once. The chain couples TRBV11-3 to TRBJ2-7, with unresolved D. The ends were cut back, 2 bases at V and 0 bases at J, with 11 bases in the middle. The germline V gene has CDR1 SGHNT and CDR2 YENEEA. This CDR3 has 15 amino acids. Here the CDR3 DNA reads TGTGCCAGCAGCTTATTGGCGGCTAGCTCCTACGAGCAGTACTTC. Amino acids: CASSLLAASSYEQYF.

The CDR3 nucleotides read TGTGCCAGCAGCTTCGCTAAGGCAGGAGAGCAGTACTTC. Translated, it gives CASSFAKAGEQYF. This chain joins TRBV5-5 and TRBJ2-7; D remains ambiguous. Trimming stripped 2 bases from V and 7 bases from J, with 13 bases between. This CDR3 is 13 amino acids long. From germline, CDR1 is SGHKS and CDR2 YYEKEE (reference sequence).

This chain joins TRBV28 and TRBJ1-5, with 11 bases that match TRBD1. The CDR3 has 15 amino acids. The V and J ends lost 6 bases and 3 bases, in that order; junction bases with no gene match: 4. The V gene's germline CDR1 is MDHEN and CDR2 SYDVKM. CDR3 amino acids: CASSKGQGANQPQHF. The CDR3 DNA is TGTGCCAGCAGCAAAGGACAGGGGGCCAATCAGCCCCAGCATTTT.

Comments on this clone: A read error may produce the germline difference seen at one junction end. In the same sample, other DNA sequences code for this CDR3. The chain has TRBV5-1 and TRBJ1-1; 7 bases line up with TRBD1. The CDR3 covers 15 residues. Germline assignment: CDR1 SGHRS and CDR2 YFSETQ. CDR3 nucleotide sequence: TGCGCCAGCAGCCACTCGGGACAGAGGAACACTGAAGCCTTCTTT. It yields the protein CASSHSGQRNTEAFF. Full variable domain (rest looked up from reference TRBV5-1 and TRBJ1-1): KAGVTQTPRYLIKTRGQQVTLSCSPISGHRSVSWYQQTPGQGLQFLFEYFSETQRNKGNFPGRFSGRQFSNSRSEMNVSTLELGDSALYLCASSHSGQRNTEAFFGQGTRLTVV.

The chain combines TRBV30 with TRBJ1-1; TRBD1 agrees at 10 bases. The CDR3 has 14 amino acids. The germline gives CDR1 GTSNPN, CDR2 SVGIG (reference sequence). V gave up 4 bases and J gave up 4 bases; unmatched junction bases: 6. The chain's CDR3 is CAWKRGQGGTEAFF. As DNA, the CDR3 is TGTGCCTGGAAAAGAGGACAGGGGGGCACTGAAGCTTTCTTT.

The rearrangement joins TRBV5-1 to TRBJ1-1; D gene ambiguous. This CDR3 contains 14 residues. Between the trimmed V and J ends, which lost 5 bases and 0 bases, there was a span of 11 bases. Looked up from germline, CDR1 is SGHRS and CDR2 is YFSETQ. CDR3 protein: CASRPRALNTEAFF. In nucleotides, the CDR3 is TGCGCCAGCAGACCTCGCGCGCTGAACACTGAAGCTTTCTTT.

CDR3 nucleotides: TGTGCCAGCAGCTTAGTACGGGATGGGAATTCACCCCTCCACTTT. As protein: CASSLVRDGNSPLHF. The chain couples TRBV7-8 to TRBJ1-6, with D hard to call. This CDR3 has 15 amino acids. Germline loops: CDR1 SGHVS, CDR2 FQNEAQ. V lost 1 base and J 7 bases, leaving 11 bases between the germline ends.

This chain links TRBV29-1 with TRBJ1-1; 9 nucleotides align to TRBD1. The CDR3 length is 12 residues. The J segment lost 7 bases and the V segment lost 6 bases, leaving 6 bases of the junction unmatched. CDR1 SQVTM and CDR2 ANQGSEA come from the germline V gene. The DNA of the CDR3 is TGCAGCGTGAGGACAGGGGTTCATGAAGCTTTCTTT. Translating gives CSVRTGVHEAFF. The variable domain in full, with the rest retrieved from reference TRBV29-1 and TRBJ1-1, is SAVISQKPSRDICQRGTSLTIQCQVDSQVTMMFWYRQQPGQSLTLIATANQGSEATYESGFVIDKFPISRPNLTFSTLTVSNMSPEDSSIYLCSVRTGVHEAFFGQGTRLTVV.

V gene TRBV19 combines with J gene TRBJ2-7; D may correspond to TRBD1 or TRBD2 (5 bases each). V was clipped by 1 base and J by 2 bases, with 12 bases between them. The CDR3 loop spans 15 amino acids. Germline assignment: CDR1 LNHDA and CDR2 SQIVND (reference sequence). CDR3 DNA sequence: TGTGCCAGTAGTATAGTGGGGGTTTCCCCCTACGAGCAGTACTTC. Translated, it gives CASSIVGVSPYEQYF.

The chain is built from TRBV2 and TRBJ1-5; no reliable D call. The germline V gene has CDR1 SNHLY and CDR2 FYNNEI. The CDR3 totals 14 residues. Trimming removed 1 base at V and 9 bases at J, with 13 bases between. The CDR3 DNA sequence: TGTGCCAGCAGTGAAGGGAAGAATTGGCGGCCCCAGCATTTT. It encodes CASSEGKNWRPQHF.

J is TRBJ2-7 and V is TRBV5-1; TRBD2 aligns across 14 bases. J was trimmed by 1 base and V by 3 bases; bases with no gene match: 12. Looked up from germline, CDR1 is SGHRS and CDR2 is YFSETQ. The CDR3 is 19 amino acids. The CDR3 DNA sequence: TGCGCCAGCAGCTACACTGCCGGGACTAGCGGGAGCGGGTCCTACGAGCAGTACTTC. Translating it yields CASSYTAGTSGSGSYEQYF.

This chain joins TRBV19 and TRBJ2-7, with D maybe TRBD2 (6 bases). V lost 1 base and J lost 3, with 13 bases in between. The CDR3 totals 15 residues. Germline values: CDR1 LNHDA, CDR2 SQIVND (reference sequence). The CDR3 nucleotides read TGTGCCAGTAGTATAGCGGGCGGGGATATCTACGAGCAGTACTTC. Translation: CASSIAGGDIYEQYF.

This clone occurred a few times. The chain has TRBV7-9 and TRBJ2-3; no clear D gene. V lost 5 bases to trimming and J lost 0 bases, with 15 bases between them. Germline values: CDR1 SEHNR, CDR2 FQNEAQ (reference sequence). The CDR3 is 16 residues long. In DNA, the CDR3 is TGTGCCAGCAGCCCCCCCGCCGTAGGGAGCACAGATACGCAGTATTTT. Amino acid sequence: CASSPPAVGSTDTQYF.

V is TRBV18 and J is TRBJ2-2; either TRBD1 or TRBD2 may fit D (5 bases each). Germline-derived CDR1 and CDR2 are KGHSH and LQKENI. V lost 6 bases and J lost 5, with 13 bases in between. The CDR3 runs 14 residues. CDR3: CASSRIGATGELFF. For the CDR3, the DNA is TGTGCCAGCTCGCGAATCGGGGCTACCGGGGAGCTGTTTTTT.

The J gene is TRBJ2-5, the V gene TRBV30; D possibly uses TRBD1 or TRBD2 (5 bases each). The CDR3 length is 16 residues. Germline V gives CDR1 GTSNPN, CDR2 SVGIG (reference sequence). V was cut by 4 bases and J by 0 bases, with 18 bases left in between. The CDR3 DNA reads TGTGCCTGGACGGGGCGTGACGGGGTGTACCAAGAGACCCAGTACTTC. Its protein is CAWTGRDGVYQETQYF.

The sample holds a few counts of this clone. The rearrangement links TRBV7-9 to TRBJ1-5; TRBD1 is a possible D gene (5 bases). Germline CDR1 and CDR2: SEHNR and FQNEAQ (reference sequence). The CDR3 consists of 16 residues. Trimming pared 5 bases from V and 0 bases from J, leaving 14 bases between. The CDR3 sequence: CASSQEQAASNQPQHF. The CDR3 DNA sequence: TGTGCCAGCAGCCAAGAACAGGCAGCTAGCAATCAGCCCCAGCATTTT.

The rearrangement links TRBV15 to TRBJ2-7; D call uncertain. The V and J ends lost 1 base and 0 bases respectively, with 13 bases between them. The germline CDR1 and CDR2 sequences are LNHNV and YYDKDF (reference sequence). There are 16 residues in the CDR3. Written as DNA, the CDR3 is TGTGCCACCAGCAGAGTAATCGGGCAACCCTCCTACGAGCAGTACTTC. It yields the protein CATSRVIGQPSYEQYF.

V usage is TRBV5-6 and J usage is TRBJ2-7; no clear D. CDR1 and CDR2 (germline): SGHDT, YYEEEE. V lost 2 bases and J 2 bases, leaving 11 bases between the germline ends. The CDR3 length is 14 residues. In DNA form, the CDR3 reads TGTGCCAGCAGCTTTTCTGGAAAACCCTACGAGCAGTACTTC. This encodes CASSFSGKPYEQYF.

The sample holds a few counts of this clone. The chain links TRBV7-2 to TRBJ1-2, with a tentative D call TRBD1 (5 bases). The V end lost 0 bases, the J end lost 6 bases, and 11 bases lay between the germline ends. Germline loops: CDR1 SGHTA, CDR2 FQGNSA. This CDR3 is 14 amino acids long. CDR3 sequence (DNA): TGTGCCAGCAGCTTAGCGCAAGGGGCAGATGGCTACACCTTC. Encoded protein: CASSLAQGADGYTF. The full variable domain, in which reference TRBV7-2 and TRBJ1-2 provide the parts outside the CDR3, is GAGVSQSPSNKVTEKGKDVELRCDPISGHTALYWYRQSLGQGLEFLIYFQGNSAPDKSGLPSDRFSAERTGGSVSTLTIQRTQQEDSAVYLCASSLAQGADGYTFGSGTRLTVV.

V is TRBV11-2 and J is TRBJ2-1; 7 nucleotides line up with TRBD1. Looked up from germline, CDR1 is SGHAT and CDR2 is FQNNGV. V lost 1 base and J lost 0; bases outside the gene matches: 6. The CDR3 is 17 amino acids. The DNA of the CDR3 is TGTGCCAGCAGCTTAGTAACAGGGGCCGGCTCCTACAATGAGCAGTTCTTC. This codes for CASSLVTGAGSYNEQFF.